A single sample is the source of the 15 T cell receptor beta chains below, sequenced in a study of tumor-infiltrating lymphocytes in primary liver carcinoma. Co-extraction of both nucleic acids (RNA and DNA) used 20-30 mg of unsorted bulk tissue. Researchers generated TCR beta cDNA from 500 ng of total RNA, relying on a constant-region primer. Researchers made the TCR beta libraries by running three nested multiplex PCR rounds with slightly modified ARM-PCR. TRBV1-TRBV30 forward and Cbeta reverse primers drove the first two roughly 10-cycle rounds. TCRdb called the multiplex PCR reads again in MiXCR, with one record for every CDR3 protein. Of 100,000 to 150,000 distinct CDR3 sequences listed, 64% are singletons. Sequenced: liver tumor tissue from sampling region 3. Subset reported: tumor region T3, left-lateral pole. The receptors here all came from a woman aged 60 to 75 with primary liver carcinoma and hepatitis B virus infection.

The rearrangement uses TRBV6-2 or TRBV6-3 and TRBJ2-6; D gene unclear. The CDR3 sequence is 13 residues long. From germline, CDR1 is MNHEY and CDR2 SVGEGT. Trimming cost V 7 bases and J 0 bases, with 4 bases left between them. In DNA, the CDR3 is TGTGCCAGCATGTCCTCTGGGGCCAACGTCCTGACTTTC. This translates into CASMSSGANVLTF.

This clonotype was found a few times. This clone may be a read error of a much larger clone one base away. This sequence joins TRBV5-5 and TRBJ2-3, with TRBD2 as a possible D gene (6 bases). CDR1 and CDR2 (germline): SGHKS, YYEKEE (reference sequence). This CDR3 is built from 15 residues. CDR3 protein: CASSLVASVEDAQYF. CDR3 DNA: TGTGCCAGCAGCTTGGTGGCTAGCGTGGAAGATGCGCAGTATTTT.

With regard to this clonotype: A junction end diverges from the germline sequence, so it may reflect a read error. The chain has TRBV6-5 and TRBJ2-1; the D gene is possibly TRBD1 (5 bases). The CDR3 covers 12 residues. Germline values: CDR1 MNHEY, CDR2 SVGAGI. CDR3 sequence reads: CASGYRIHEQFF. Here the CDR3 DNA reads TGTGCCAGCGGTTACAGGATTCATGAGCAGTTCTTC.

A remark on this clonotype: The junction departs from the called germline gene at one end, perhaps through a read error. The chain employs TRBV11-2 and TRBJ2-3; D perhaps matches TRBD2 (7 bases). Germline lookup yields CDR1 SGHAT and CDR2 FQNNGV. The length of the CDR3 is 17 residues. This CDR3 reads CASNLGGLTYTSDTQYF. CDR3 in DNA: TGTGCCAGCAACTTAGGGGGACTAACGTACACCTCAGATACGCAGTACTTT.

The count of this clonotype is one. A single base separates this from a much larger clone, so it may be a read error. The rearrangement links TRBV10-3 to TRBJ2-7; D possibly uses TRBD1 or TRBD2 (5 bases each). The germline V and J ends were trimmed by 3 bases and 6 bases, with 21 bases remaining between them. Germline CDR1 reads ENHRY; CDR2 reads SYGVKD. This CDR3 region has 16 residues. For the CDR3, the DNA is TGTGCCATCAGTGAAACCCAGACTTCCGGGGCTGGCGAGCAGTACTTC. Protein: CAISETQTSGAGEQYF.

This clonotype was picked up many times. The DNA is left out, because the CDR3 cannot be placed on it with certainty; the CDR3 is given as TCRdb lists it. V and J are TRBV29-1 and TRBJ2-1; the D call of TRBD2 is as the table states it, not checked on the DNA. The CDR3 region is 15 residues in length, termini included. The germline CDR1 and CDR2 sequences are SQVTM and ANQGSEA. This chain's CDR3 is CSARTGTYSCNEQFF.

This clonotype occurred once. The conserved closing phenylalanine or tryptophan is absent in this CDR3, likely reflecting a read error. This chain links TRBV30 with TRBJ2-3, with 8 bases fitting TRBD2. V dropped 4 bases and J dropped 4; count of bases not matched to a gene: 7. This CDR3 is built from 14 residues. Germline V gene lookup returns CDR1 GTSNPN and CDR2 SVGIG (reference sequence). In DNA, the CDR3 is TGTGCCTGGAACCTTGGACTAGCAGCAGATACGCAGTATTCT. It is translated as CAWNLGLAADTQYS.

This clonotype occurred many times. The V gene is TRBV12-5, the J gene TRBJ2-1; 9 bases map to TRBD1. Germline-derived CDR1 and CDR2 are LGHNT and FRNRAP. CDR3 length: 13 amino acids. V dropped 5 bases and J dropped 7; count of bases not matched to a gene: 3. The CDR3 loop reads CASGGTGINEQFF. CDR3 in DNA: TGTGCTAGTGGTGGGACAGGGATTAATGAGCAGTTCTTC.

Worth noting for this clonotype: A single base separates this from a much larger clone, so it may be a read error. The J gene is TRBJ2-5, the V gene TRBV14, with TRBD1 matching over 11 bases. The CDR3 loop spans 19 amino acids. CDR1 and CDR2 (germline): SGHDN, FVKESK. This CDR3 is CASSQWVDFRTGGEENQYF. In nucleotides, the CDR3 is TGTGCCAGCAGCCAATGGGTCGATTTCCGGACAGGGGGCGAGGAGAACCAGTACTTC.

This clonotype has a single count. One junction end does not reproduce the germline sequence, and a read error may be involved. This sequence joins TRBV6-1 and TRBJ2-5; possible D gene TRBD1, 6 bases. The CDR3 length is 15 residues. Germline values: CDR1 MNHNS, CDR2 SASEGT. CDR3 sequence: CASRYWTDSQETQRF. The CDR3 DNA sequence: TGTGCCAGCAGGTACTGGACAGACAGTCAAGAGACCCAGCGCTTC.

Details on this clonotype: Given a much more abundant clone one base away, this may be a read error. The chain uses TRBV12-3 or TRBV12-4 and TRBJ1-5, with D perhaps TRBD1 (5 bases). Judging by the DNA end, TRBJ2-3 fits better; the J call may be wrong. The CDR3 sequence is 16 residues long. The CDR3 reads CASSLLGVNSNQPQYF. The DNA for the CDR3 is TGTGCCAGCAGTTTATTAGGGGTGAATAGCAATCAGCCCCAGTATTTT.

With respect to this clonotype: Sequence at one end of the junction differs from germline and may be a read error. This chain connects TRBV4-1 to TRBJ2-3, with unresolved D. The germline gives CDR1 MGHRA, CDR2 YSYEKL. The CDR3 has 15 amino acids. CDR3 nucleotides: TGCGCCAGCAGCCAAGATAAGCTGAGCATAGATACGCAGTATTTT. Residues: CASSQDKLSIDTQYF.

In regard to this clonotype: This clone may be a read error of a much larger clone one base away. This chain joins TRBV4-1 and TRBJ1-5; tentative D call: TRBD1 (6 bases). Germline V lookup: CDR1 MGHRA, CDR2 YSYEKL. The CDR3 has 14 residues. DNA for the CDR3: TGCGCCAGCAACCAAGGAGGGGGGAATCAGCCCCAGCATTTT. It yields the protein CASNQGGGNQPQHF.

V gene TRBV19 combines with J gene TRBJ2-5, with 7 nucleotides matching TRBD1. V lost 6 bases, J lost 1 base, and 5 bases stayed unmatched. Germline CDR1 and CDR2: LNHDA and SQIVND (reference sequence). The CDR3 sequence is 14 residues long. The CDR3 coding sequence is TGTGCCAGTAGGTTGGACAGGACCCAAGAGACCCAGTACTTC. Translation: CASRLDRTQETQYF.

As regards this clonotype: Its ends do not fully match the called genes, so a read error is possible. V and J are TRBV11-2 and TRBJ2-6; 7 bases are a match to TRBD2. The CDR3 consists of 20 residues. Germline values: CDR1 SGHAT, CDR2 FQNNGV. CDR3 nucleotides: TGTACCACCAGCTTAAATTTAGGCGGGAGTATTAAAACTGGGGCCAATGTCCTGACTTTC. Translated, it gives CTTSLNLGGSIKTGANVLTF.